This T cell receptor beta chain was profiled in a study of OX40 agonist ivuxolimab in advanced cancers. Study-level background: Patients received the agonistic anti-OX40 (CD134) antibody ivuxolimab. In this trial design, patients received ivuxolimab intravenously at 0.01 to 10 mg/kg every 2 weeks. Partial responses were seen in three patients, one with hepatocellular carcinoma and two with cutaneous melanoma.

Generated by immunoSEQ multiplex PCR, the TCRdb table keeps only in-frame clones and is missing some. Of about 59,000 clones detected, approximately 87% appear once; the ten largest clones hold approximately 4.8%. Samples of blood were obtained at baseline, on cycle 4 day 1, and on cycle 7 day 1. The sequence came from an adult with an advanced solid tumor such as melanoma, head and neck, liver or kidney cancer. Sequenced material: CD4+ or CD8+ T cells sorted from blood, taken in a trial of the OX40 agonist ivuxolimab.

DNA of the CDR3: TGTGCCAGCAGCTTCGGTCACACCGGGGAGCTGTTTTTT. Protein product: CASSFGHTGELFF. The rearrangement uses TRBV7-9 and TRBJ2-2; the D is unclear. CDR1 and CDR2 from the germline V gene are SEHNR and FQNEAQ (reference sequence). The CDR3 totals 13 residues. Deletions cut 3 bases from V and 3 bases from J, with 5 bases between.